The T cell receptor (beta chain) under discussion was sequenced for a study of OX40 agonist ivuxolimab in advanced cancers. Trimming removed 3 bases from V and 8 bases from J; junction bases left unmatched: 5. Germline values: CDR1 KGHSH, CDR2 LQKENI. The CDR3 covers 14 residues. Using immunoSEQ multiplex PCR, the repertoire was profiled, and TCRdb retains in-frame clones only, with some absent. This sample yields roughly 92,000 clones, of which roughly 90% are seen a single time; under 0.2% belongs to the top ten. The clonotype originates from an adult with an advanced solid tumor such as melanoma, head and neck, liver or kidney cancer. J is TRBJ2-1 and V is TRBV18; 9 positions agree with TRBD2. The sequenced sample was CD4+ or CD8+ T cells sorted from blood, obtained in a trial of the OX40 agonist ivuxolimab. The CDR3 is CASSPTSGGHEQFF. The DNA of the CDR3 is TGTGCCAGCTCACCGACTAGCGGCGGGCATGAGCAGTTCTTC.